This T cell receptor (beta chain) was retrieved from a study of tissue T cells after allogeneic stem cell transplantation (dated by TCRdb to the early 2020s). Regarding the study in general: If a tissue had multiple samples, a pathologist reviewed H&E sections so that samples with histologically apparent lymphocytes got priority for sequencing. TCR beta repertoires were profiled across many tissues obtained from research autopsies of patients with and without GVHD, as well as in mouse models of GVHD. The human part of the study was a prospective observational study with no blinding and no randomization. On the study overall, not on this receptor specifically: In both patients and mice, T cells from blood and spleen covered only a limited part of the TCR repertoire found in tissues. Only a few T cell clones appeared in more than one patient, yet motif-based clustering showed tissue-specific repertoire signatures that were shared between patients. A small and clinically heterogeneous patient cohort was studied, and sampling depth was acknowledged as a limitation. Within patients, how anatomically similar tissues were was a major factor shaping TCR repertoire composition, regardless of disease or transplant status. No blood samples were available for the non-GVHD comparator patients. The study did not determine which tissue TCRs were alloreactive or antigen-specific, and some clones might have been persisting host cells.

The library relied on the immunoSEQ multiplex PCR assay. Adaptive Biotechnologies performed TCRbeta CDR3 sequencing at survey depth and reported CDR3 sequences, V/J genes, productive frequency, and template counts. Amplification of TCR beta CDR3 regions was performed from genomic DNA rather than from RNA. The original methods were these. Jensen-Shannon divergence was used to quantify pairwise repertoire overlap between tissues, with a value of 1 indicating complete divergence and a value of 0 indicating identical repertoires. Tissues were clustered by single-linkage agglomerative hierarchical clustering of pairwise JSD values and displayed as dendrograms. All patient samples were analyzed with GLIPH2 using simulation_depth 1000, kmer_min_depth 3 and cdr3_length_cutoff 8, and only groups containing more than two unique CDR3s were kept. A standardized tissue-overlap score extrapolated Jaccard GLIPH-group overlap across patients to a standard repertoire size of 1000 clones. To look at how diversity was associated with clinical or experimental variables, linear mixed-effect models were used, with tissue treated as a fixed effect and individual treated as a random effect. TCRdb carries this immuneACCESS record with in-frame sequences only. Its versions omit some clonotypes, under half of them owing to an unresolved V gene in the studies checked, with the rest unexplained. V and J calls and clone size are copied from that table; D and trimming were computed from the DNA. This sample is represented by about 24,000 clones; more than 60% of them were singletons. The ten top clones hold less than 10% of the sample.

Deletion took 1 base off V and 2 bases off J, with a span of 20 bases between the germline ends. The CDR3 goes from the cysteine to the phenylalanine over 18 residues. Only the CDR3 part of the read is kept: 54 bases, read in frame from the first base. In the germline V gene (reference sequence), CDR1 corresponds to LGHDT and CDR2 to YNNKEL. The sample's time point label is to be understood as: human tissue collected at research (rapid) autopsy. Three non-HCT comparator patients who had other cancers, at least five GI tract samples, and no known GI disease at death were chosen retrospectively. Autopsy tissues, which were obtained after a median post-mortem interval of approximately 10 hours, included GI sites from esophagus to rectum, liver, skin and lymphoid organs including spleen. Each autopsy specimen was cut in two, with one portion flash-frozen in liquid nitrogen and the remainder formalin-fixed, and the outer muscle layers of GI specimens were removed. Genomic DNA was extracted from frozen tissues using the Mag-Bind Blood & Tissue DNA HDQ 96 Kit on a Chemagic 360 or the DNeasy Blood & Tissue Kit. Because of concern about red blood cell contamination, the extracted DNA went through further purification with the Genomic DNA Clean & Concentrator-25 kit.

This clone was observed a few times. Which antigen it targets is not known. No much larger clone exists at a distance of one base, and base qualities are not known. This sequence originates from a female donor of 60 years or more with lung cancer. In this chain, TRBV3-1 (or the pseudogene TRBV3-2) is recombined with TRBJ1-2; the D segment could be TRBD1, given 6 matching bases. This specimen consisted of tissue from the ileum, obtained at autopsy. The DNA reads TGTGCCAGCAGCCAAGTGAAACGGACAGAACTATCAAACTATGGCTACACCTTC. It translates as CASSQVKRTELSNYGYTF.